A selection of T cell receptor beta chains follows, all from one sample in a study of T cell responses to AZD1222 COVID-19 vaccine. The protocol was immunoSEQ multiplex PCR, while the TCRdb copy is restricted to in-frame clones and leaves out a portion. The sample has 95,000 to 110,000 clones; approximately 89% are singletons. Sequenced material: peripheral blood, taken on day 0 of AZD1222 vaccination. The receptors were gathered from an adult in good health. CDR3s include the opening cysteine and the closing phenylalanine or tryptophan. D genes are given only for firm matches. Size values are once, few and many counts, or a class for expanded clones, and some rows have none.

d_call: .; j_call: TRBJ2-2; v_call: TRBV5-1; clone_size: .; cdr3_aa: CASSLGRAANTGELFF; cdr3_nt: TGCGCCAGCAGCTTGGGCAGGGCCGCGAACACCGGGGAGCTGTTTTTT
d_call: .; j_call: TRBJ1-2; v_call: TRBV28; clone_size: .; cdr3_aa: CASSSQYGYTF; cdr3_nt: TGTGCCAGCAGTTCGCAGTATGGCTACACCTTC
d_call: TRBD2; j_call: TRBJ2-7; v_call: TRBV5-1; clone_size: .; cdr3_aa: CASSLSGGSSYEQYF; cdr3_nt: TGCGCCAGCAGCTTGAGCGGGGGGAGCTCCTACGAGCAGTACTTC
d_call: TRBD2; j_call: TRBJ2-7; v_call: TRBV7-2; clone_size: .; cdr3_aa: CASSLTPGGPSEQYF; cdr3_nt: TGTGCCAGCAGCTTAACCCCGGGGGGGCCCAGCGAGCAGTACTTC
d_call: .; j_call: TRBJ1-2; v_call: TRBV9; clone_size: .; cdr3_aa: CASSVVFRNGYTF; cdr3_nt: TGTGCCAGCAGCGTAGTGTTCAGGAATGGCTACACCTTC
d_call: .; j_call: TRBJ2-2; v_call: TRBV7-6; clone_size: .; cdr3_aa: CASSLYRRDTGELFF; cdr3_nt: TGTGCCAGCAGCTTATACAGGCGGGACACCGGGGAGCTGTTTTTT
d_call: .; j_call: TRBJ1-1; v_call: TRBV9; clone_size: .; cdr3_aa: CASSVEAMNTEAFF; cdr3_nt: TGTGCCAGCAGCGTAGAGGCCATGAACACTGAAGCTTTCTTT
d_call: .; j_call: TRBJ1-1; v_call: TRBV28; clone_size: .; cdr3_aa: CASSLPPLTEAFF; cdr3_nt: TGTGCCAGCAGTTTACCTCCGCTCACTGAAGCTTTCTTT
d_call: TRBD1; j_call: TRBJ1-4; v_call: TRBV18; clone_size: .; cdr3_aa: CASSPSGRGNEKLFF; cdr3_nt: TGTGCCAGCTCACCTTCTGGCAGGGGGAATGAAAAACTGTTTTTT
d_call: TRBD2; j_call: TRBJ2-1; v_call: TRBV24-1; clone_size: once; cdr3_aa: CATSDGGRAAYNEQFF; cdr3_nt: TGTGCCACCAGTGATGGCGGGAGGGCGGCCTACAATGAGCAGTTCTTC
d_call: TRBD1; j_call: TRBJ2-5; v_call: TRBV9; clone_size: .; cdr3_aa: CASSPEGQGVKGETQYF; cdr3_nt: TGTGCCAGCAGCCCTGAGGGACAGGGGGTTAAGGGAGAGACCCAGTACTTC
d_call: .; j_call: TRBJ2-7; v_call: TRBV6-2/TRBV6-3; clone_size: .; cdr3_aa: CASSYRIGGPTYEQYF; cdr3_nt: TGTGCCAGCAGTTACCGTATCGGGGGGCCTACCTACGAGCAGTACTTC
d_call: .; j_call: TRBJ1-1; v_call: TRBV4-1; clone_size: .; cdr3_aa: CASSQVLDQAFF; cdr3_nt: TGCGCCAGCAGCCAAGTCTTGGATCAAGCTTTCTTT